Described below is a single T cell receptor (beta chain) sequence and its context. The donors, all healthy, were Caucasians living in Russia, aged about 6 to 95. Alongside a J-beta primer mix, a sample-barcoded 5' primer served in a second PCR lasting roughly 7 to 11 cycles. The template-switch adaptor was a 5' adaptor with 12 random nucleotides. It tagged each cDNA molecule. In TCRdb, the 5' RACE reads were re-called with MiXCR into one record per CDR3 protein. Of 1.4 million to 1.5 million distinct CDR3 sequences in the sample, approximately 42% were seen once. The sample originates from a study of blood T cells in healthy people across ages. Germline loops: CDR1 SGHRS, CDR2 YFSETQ. J lost 1 base, V lost 4 bases, and 5 bases had no gene match. The CDR3 runs 15 residues.

Sequenced material: blood. The TCR sequence derives from a woman aged 18-29 years in good health. This sequence joins TRBV5-1 and TRBJ2-7, with 10 bases fitting TRBD2. This chain's CDR3 is CASSPSGSTSYEQYF. CDR3 nucleotides: TGCGCCAGCAGCCCTAGCGGGAGTACGTCCTACGAGCAGTACTTC.